The 26 T cell receptor beta chains below come from one sample, sequenced in a study of blood T cell repertoires in COVID-19. Sequencing was performed with immunoSEQ multiplex PCR; in TCRdb, only in-frame clones are kept and a portion is missing. The data contain about 340,000 clones, about 87% of them singletons. Sequenced input: peripheral blood. The origin of the receptors is a woman aged 45 to 65 with COVID-19, enrolled during active disease.

The CDR3 sequence: CASSSPGTGLRAFF. The CDR3 DNA reads as TGTGCCAGCAGCTCACCAGGGACAGGGTTGCGAGCTTTCTTT. The chain employs TRBV11-2 and TRBJ1-1; 9 nucleotides match TRBD1. The germline V gene has CDR1 SGHAT and CDR2 FQNNGV. V was pared by 4 bases and J by 10 bases, with 10 bases of the junction left unmatched. This CDR3 has 14 amino acids.

The chain uses TRBV30 and TRBJ1-3, with a tentative D call TRBD1 (6 bases). Between the trimmed V and J ends, which lost 1 base and 3 bases, there was a span of 10 bases. CDR3 length: 14 residues. CDR1 and CDR2 (germline): GTSNPN, SVGIG (reference sequence). Written as DNA, the CDR3 is TGTGCCTGGAGTGCGGGGGGCGGTGGAAACACCATATATTTT. It encodes CAWSAGGGGNTIYF.

J is TRBJ2-3 and V is TRBV29-1; D is ambiguous. The CDR3 has 12 residues. CDR1 SQVTM and CDR2 ANQGSEA come from the germline V gene. The CDR3 loop is CSVSRGTDTQYF. The CDR3 DNA reads as TGCAGTGTGAGCCGAGGCACAGATACGCAGTATTTT.

The V gene is TRBV18, the J gene TRBJ2-4; D unresolved. The CDR3 has 15 amino acids. V lost 3 bases and J lost 0, with 9 bases in between. Germline-derived CDR1 and CDR2 are KGHSH and LQKENI. The CDR3 loop is CASSPQRQAKNIQYF. The CDR3 DNA reads TGTGCCAGCTCACCGCAGCGTCAAGCCAAAAACATTCAGTACTTC. The full variable domain, completed using reference TRBV18 and TRBJ2-4, is NAGVMQNPRHLVRRRGQEARLRCSPMKGHSHVYWYRQLPEEGLKFMVYLQKENIIDESGMPKERFSAEFPKEGPSILRIQQVVRGDSAAYFCASSPQRQAKNIQYFGAGTRLSVL.

V usage is TRBV4-1 and J usage is TRBJ2-4, with TRBD1 as a possible D gene (5 bases). The CDR3 is made up of 17 amino acids. Trimming stripped 2 bases from V and 0 bases from J, with 14 bases between. Germline CDR1 is MGHRA and CDR2 is YSYEKL. The CDR3 nucleotides are TGCGCCAGCAGCCAACAGACAGACCCCTTAGCCAAAAACATTCAGTACTTC. It translates to CASSQQTDPLAKNIQYF.

This clone was detected once. The chain employs TRBV27 and TRBJ2-3; D ambiguous. The V gene's germline CDR1 is MNHEY and CDR2 SMNVEV (reference sequence). Trimming stripped 5 bases from V and 2 bases from J, with 11 bases between. CDR3 length: 14 amino acids. CDR3 loop: CASSAEGTTDTQYF. The CDR3 region has the DNA TGTGCCAGCAGTGCGGAAGGAACCACAGATACGCAGTATTTT.

The V call is TRBV3-1 (or the pseudogene TRBV3-2), the J call TRBJ2-1; 8 bases match TRBD2. The germline V gene has CDR1 LGHDT and CDR2 YNNKEL (reference sequence). This CDR3 is 14 amino acids long. The ends lost 4 bases at V and 9 bases at J; junction bases unmatched: 8. Written as DNA, the CDR3 is TGTGCCAGCAGCCCGACCCCAGCGGGAGTTGAGCAGTTCTTC. This translates into CASSPTPAGVEQFF.

V usage is TRBV6-2 or TRBV6-3 and J usage is TRBJ2-1; TRBD2 matches 9 bases. CDR3 size: 17 residues. Germline CDR1 MNHEY, CDR2 SVGEGT. V lost 2 bases and J lost 8; bases outside the gene matches: 13. CDR3 DNA sequence: TGTGCCAGCAGTTACAGCGGGAGGACCCCAAATCCCCATGAGCAGTTCTTC. Residues: CASSYSGRTPNPHEQFF.

The chain carries TRBV29-1 and TRBJ2-1, with 10 bases aligning to TRBD2. The CDR3 totals 16 residues. Trimming at V came to 6 bases and at J to 0 bases, leaving 8 bases not matched to a gene. The germline gives CDR1 SQVTM, CDR2 ANQGSEA. The CDR3 here is CSVVKLAGFSYNEQFF. CDR3 nucleotide sequence: TGCAGCGTCGTTAAACTAGCGGGGTTCTCCTACAATGAGCAGTTCTTC.

The J gene is TRBJ2-5, the V gene TRBV11-2; TRBD2 aligns across 10 bases. The CDR3 runs to 17 residues. V lost 2 bases and J lost 3; bases outside the gene matches: 9. CDR1 and CDR2 (germline): SGHAT, FQNNGV. CDR3 coding DNA: TGTGCCAGCAGCTTAACTGTCGGACTAGCGGCCGAAGAGACCCAGTACTTC. This translates into CASSLTVGLAAEETQYF.

V and J are TRBV30 and TRBJ2-7, with 12 bases matching TRBD2. V shed 1 base and J 3 bases; nucleotides not matched to a gene: 1. The CDR3 runs to 14 residues. Germline V gene sequence: CDR1 GTSNPN, CDR2 SVGIG (reference sequence). This CDR3 is CAWSAGLAGYEQYF. The DNA for the CDR3 is TGTGCCTGGAGTGCGGGACTAGCGGGCTACGAGCAGTACTTC.

In nucleotides, the CDR3 is TGCGCCAGCAGCCAAGATGTGGGGGGTTATGGCTACACCTTC. This translates into CASSQDVGGYGYTF. The chain combines TRBV4-1 with TRBJ1-2, with a weak D call TRBD1 (5 bases). Trimming pared 0 bases from V and 5 bases from J, leaving 10 bases between. The CDR3 has 14 amino acids. Germline V CDR1 and CDR2: MGHRA, YSYEKL.

The chain joins TRBV5-5 to TRBJ1-2; 8 bases map to TRBD1. Germline-derived CDR1 and CDR2 are SGHKS and YYEKEE (reference sequence). The trim removed 6 bases at V and 4 bases at J, leaving 8 bases unmatched. The CDR3 sequence is 14 residues long. This CDR3 reads CASMESGGFYGYTF. The CDR3 region has the DNA TGTGCCAGCATGGAGTCAGGGGGCTTCTATGGCTACACCTTC.

The rearrangement joins TRBV6-6 to TRBJ1-4; 7 positions agree with TRBD1. The trim removed 2 bases at V and 7 bases at J, leaving 10 bases unmatched. The CDR3 loop spans 16 amino acids. Germline V gene lookup returns CDR1 MNHNY and CDR2 SVGAGI (reference sequence). CDR3 DNA: TGTGCCAGCAGTTACCCTAAGACAGGGACGGGTGAAAAACTGTTTTTT. This codes for CASSYPKTGTGEKLFF.

The chain combines TRBV5-1 with TRBJ2-1; 10 bases are a match to TRBD2. The germline V gene encodes CDR1 SGHRS and CDR2 YFSETQ. Trimming at V came to 0 bases and at J to 16 bases, leaving 7 bases not matched to a gene. The CDR3 has 13 residues. The CDR3 DNA reads as TGCGCCAGCAGCTTGGTTATAGCGGGAGGCGGTTTCTTC. This translates into CASSLVIAGGGFF. Complete variable domain (other parts from reference TRBV5-1 and TRBJ2-1): KAGVTQTPRYLIKTRGQQVTLSCSPISGHRSVSWYQQTPGQGLQFLFEYFSETQRNKGNFPGRFSGRQFSNSRSEMNVSTLELGDSALYLCASSLVIAGGGFFGPGTRLTVL.

V is TRBV11-2 and J is TRBJ2-2, with 8 bases lining up with TRBD1. CDR3 length equals 16 residues. The germline V gene encodes CDR1 SGHAT and CDR2 FQNNGV. Trimming cost V 4 bases and J 5 bases; bases outside gene matches: 9. CDR3: CASSSRTGLTTGELFF. CDR3 bases: TGTGCCAGCAGCTCCAGGACAGGGTTAACGACCGGGGAGCTGTTTTTT.

The rearrangement uses TRBV18 and TRBJ2-2; D remains ambiguous. This CDR3 contains 16 residues. The germline V gene encodes CDR1 KGHSH and CDR2 LQKENI. V lost 0 bases and J 1 base, leaving 9 bases between the germline ends. The CDR3 loop reads CASSPPTGLNTGELFF. In nucleotides, the CDR3 is TGTGCCAGCTCACCACCGACGGGTTTGAACACCGGGGAGCTGTTTTTT.

V usage is TRBV7-7 and J usage is TRBJ2-2; 13 bases are shared with TRBD2. Germline CDR1 is SSHAT and CDR2 is FNYEAQ (reference sequence). V shed 4 bases, J shed 5 bases, and the junction held 4 bases outside the gene matches. The CDR3 contains 16 residues. The CDR3 coding sequence is TGTGCCAGCAGCTCGTCGGGACTAGCGGGAACCGGGGAGCTGTTTTTT. Translated: CASSSSGLAGTGELFF.

This chain connects TRBV30 to TRBJ1-2, with 10 bases fitting TRBD1. V trimming: 5 bases; J trimming: 8 bases; junction bases outside the gene matches: 11. The length of the CDR3 is 14 residues. CDR1 GTSNPN and CDR2 SVGIG come from the germline V gene (reference sequence). Written as DNA, the CDR3 is TGTGCCTGGTCAAGGACAGGGGGTAACTTAGGCTACACCTTC. Residues: CAWSRTGGNLGYTF.

The V and J genes are TRBV2 and TRBJ2-1; D is unclear. Germline V gene data show CDR1 as SNHLY and CDR2 as FYNNEI. V was pared by 4 bases and J by 0 bases, with 10 bases between. The length of the CDR3 is 15 residues. The CDR3 DNA reads as TGTGCCAGCAGTGTCGAGGAGAACTCCTACAATGAGCAGTTCTTC. It encodes CASSVEENSYNEQFF.

This rearrangement joins TRBV20-1 to TRBJ1-2; no clear D gene. The CDR3 consists of 11 residues. The germline V and J ends were trimmed by 4 bases and 5 bases, with 8 bases remaining between them. CDR1 DFQATT and CDR2 SNEGSKA come from the germline V gene (reference sequence). CDR3 amino acids: CSAKLRYGYTF. The DNA of the CDR3 is TGCAGTGCTAAGCTAAGATATGGCTACACCTTC.

This sequence joins TRBV5-4 and TRBJ2-5; D is unclear. Per the germline V gene, CDR1 is SGHNT and CDR2 is YYREEE (reference sequence). CDR3 size: 11 residues. Trimming shortened V by 6 bases and J by 4 bases, and 7 bases separated the two germline ends. In DNA form, the CDR3 reads TGTGCCAGCACGAGCGCAGAGACCCAGTACTTC. Its translation: CASTSAETQYF. Looking up the rest from reference TRBV5-4 and TRBJ2-5 gives the full variable domain: ETGVTQSPTHLIKTRGQQVTLRCSSQSGHNTVSWYQQALGQGPQFIFQYYREEENGRGNFPPRFSGLQFPNYSSELNVNALELDDSALYLCASTSAETQYFGPGTRLLVL.

As DNA, the CDR3 is TGCGCCAGCCATCCTAGCGGTTCAACTCAGAGGAACACAGATACGCAGTATTTT. This encodes CASHPSGSTQRNTDTQYF. V is TRBV5-1 and J is TRBJ2-3; TRBD2 matches at 7 bases. The CDR3 is 18 amino acids. The trim removed 7 bases at V and 2 bases at J, leaving 19 bases unmatched. Germline V gene data show CDR1 as SGHRS and CDR2 as YFSETQ.

The chain employs TRBV30 and TRBJ2-7; D might be TRBD2 (6 bases). This CDR3 is 15 amino acids long. V lost 0 bases and J lost 2, with 14 bases in between. Germline CDR1 reads GTSNPN; CDR2 reads SVGIG (reference sequence). The DNA for the CDR3 is TGTGCCTGGAGTGTAGAACGGGAGCGTACCTACGAGCAGTACTTC. The encoded protein is CAWSVERERTYEQYF.

The V call is TRBV30, the J call TRBJ2-1; D gene ambiguous. V lost 0 bases, J lost 14 bases, and 11 bases lay in between. The CDR3 spans 11 residues. CDR1 and CDR2 (germline): GTSNPN, SVGIG (reference sequence). The DNA for the CDR3 is TGTGCCTGGAGTGTAGATCGAGAGGAGTTCTTC. It translates to CAWSVDREEFF.

The chain employs TRBV28 and TRBJ1-2; TRBD1 agrees at 7 bases. From germline, CDR1 is MDHEN and CDR2 SYDVKM. The V segment lost 5 bases and the J segment 7 bases; nucleotides outside the gene matches: 7. The CDR3 covers 13 residues. The CDR3 loop is CASSETGQGGYTF. In nucleotides, the CDR3 is TGTGCCAGCAGTGAGACAGGGCAGGGTGGCTACACCTTC.